One and the same sample provided the 14 T cell receptor beta chains below, sequenced in a study of blood T cell repertoires in COVID-19. The protocol was immunoSEQ multiplex PCR, while the TCRdb copy is restricted to in-frame clones and leaves out a portion. The repertoire includes roughly 70,000 clones, 65% to 85% of them detected once, and around 4.1% sits in the top ten. The material sequenced was peripheral blood. These receptor sequences come from a woman aged 55-69 years with acute or convalescent COVID-19.

V is TRBV3-1 (or the pseudogene TRBV3-2) and J is TRBJ1-1; no reliable D call. The CDR3 runs 13 residues. Germline CDR1 LGHDT, CDR2 YNNKEL (reference sequence). The V end was cut by 1 base, the J end by 7 bases, with 10 bases between. The CDR3 sequence is CASSQVEGGEAFF. CDR3 nucleotides: TGTGCCAGCAGCCAAGTCGAGGGAGGTGAAGCTTTCTTT.

The V call is TRBV30, the J call TRBJ1-2; possible D gene TRBD1, 6 bases. The ends were cut back, 3 bases at V and 8 bases at J, with 19 bases in the middle. Germline V gene data show CDR1 as GTSNPN and CDR2 as SVGIG (reference sequence). CDR3 length equals 14 residues. CDR3 protein: CAWSAQGYSGGYTF. CDR3 DNA sequence: TGTGCCTGGAGCGCCCAGGGGTATTCGGGCGGCTACACCTTC.

The chain combines TRBV18 with TRBJ1-5; D is uncertain. Germline loops: CDR1 KGHSH, CDR2 LQKENI. This CDR3 has 15 residues. V lost 6 bases and J 1 base, leaving 13 bases between the germline ends. The CDR3 spells CASSYSGPSNQPQHF. CDR3 nucleotide sequence: TGTGCCAGCTCCTATTCGGGTCCCAGCAATCAGCCCCAGCATTTT.

This clone was detected only a few times. The chain employs TRBV14 and TRBJ2-7, with TRBD2 matching 7 bases. The CDR3 runs to 16 residues. CDR1 is SGHDN and CDR2 is FVKESK in the germline V gene. With 2 bases clipped from V and 4 bases from J, the junction kept 11 bases outside the gene matches. DNA for the CDR3: TGTGCCAGCAGCCAAACGAGGTGGGGGGGTCGATACGAGCAGTACTTC. As protein: CASSQTRWGGRYEQYF.

This chain links TRBV5-1 with TRBJ1-1; TRBD1 agrees at 7 bases. The CDR3 loop spans 14 amino acids. Looked up from germline, CDR1 is SGHRS and CDR2 is YFSETQ. V lost 0 bases and J lost 4; bases outside the gene matches: 3. The DNA for the CDR3 is TGCGCCAGCAGCTTGGGGACAGGCCCCACTGAAGCTTTCTTT. Amino acids: CASSLGTGPTEAFF.

This chain uses TRBV30 with TRBJ2-7; D might be TRBD2 (6 bases). V lost 4 bases and J lost 2, with 12 bases in between. The germline gives CDR1 GTSNPN, CDR2 SVGIG (reference sequence). This CDR3 has 13 amino acids. The CDR3 DNA follows: TGTGCCTGGATGGGGGGAGGAGCCTACGAGCAGTACTTC. This codes for CAWMGGGAYEQYF.

The rearrangement joins TRBV15 to TRBJ1-1; D gene uncertain. Deletions cut 1 base from V and 4 bases from J, with 13 bases between. Germline-derived CDR1 and CDR2 are LNHNV and YYDKDF (reference sequence). CDR3 length equals 15 residues. CDR3 in amino acids: CATSRAGGSTTEAFF. The CDR3 DNA reads TGTGCCACCAGCAGAGCAGGAGGGTCGACCACTGAAGCTTTCTTT.

The rearrangement joins TRBV20-1 to TRBJ1-6; TRBD1 matches at 10 bases. V lost 3 bases and J lost 7; bases outside the gene matches: 9. The CDR3 runs to 16 residues. CDR1 and CDR2 (germline): DFQATT, SNEGSKA (reference sequence). CDR3 amino acids: CSASKTGGEGNSPLHF. The CDR3 coding sequence is TGCAGTGCTAGTAAGACAGGGGGCGAAGGGAATTCACCCCTCCACTTT.

V is TRBV19 and J is TRBJ1-5; 7 bases agree with TRBD1. The CDR3 length is 14 residues. Germline CDR1 LNHDA, CDR2 SQIVND (reference sequence). The ends lost 7 bases at V and 7 bases at J; junction bases unmatched: 10. The CDR3 region is CASTSWRGQQPQHF. The CDR3 DNA is TGTGCCAGTACCTCCTGGAGGGGGCAGCAGCCCCAGCATTTT.

The table lists this clone with a few counts. V gene TRBV9 combines with J gene TRBJ2-7; possible D gene TRBD1, 6 bases. The V gene lost 0 bases and the J gene lost 5 bases, with 9 bases spanning the gap. Germline V gives CDR1 SGDLS, CDR2 YYNGEE. CDR3 length: 13 residues. CDR3 loop: CASSVGTVHEQYF. The CDR3 DNA follows: TGTGCCAGCAGCGTAGGGACAGTACACGAGCAGTACTTC. The whole variable domain, remainder taken from reference TRBV9 and TRBJ2-7, is DSGVTQTPKHLITATGQRVTLRCSPRSGDLSVYWYQQSLDQGLQFLIQYYNGEERAKGNILERFSAQQFPDLHSELNLSSLELGDSALYFCASSVGTVHEQYFGPGTRLTVT.

This chain's CDR3 is CASSPKRGGSDQPQHF. DNA for the CDR3: TGTGCCAGCAGTCCCAAGCGGGGTGGGAGTGATCAGCCCCAGCATTTT. The rearrangement links TRBV28 to TRBJ1-5; D uncertain. CDR1 is MDHEN, CDR2 SYDVKM, per germline. The CDR3 consists of 16 residues. V gave up 5 bases and J gave up 5 bases, with 19 bases separating them.

The CDR3 region is CAWDRGQDQPQHF. Here the CDR3 DNA reads TGTGCCTGGGACAGGGGGCAGGATCAGCCCCAGCATTTT. V is TRBV30 and J is TRBJ1-5, with 10 positions matching TRBD1. CDR3 length equals 13 residues. Trimming cost V 5 bases and J 5 bases; bases outside gene matches: 3. In germline, CDR1 is GTSNPN, CDR2 SVGIG (reference sequence).

This clone was recorded a few times. The V call is TRBV7-9, the J call TRBJ1-2, with D possibly being TRBD1 (5 bases). Germline-derived CDR1 and CDR2 are SEHNR and FQNEAQ (reference sequence). This CDR3 is 16 amino acids long. V was trimmed by 5 bases and J by 8 bases, leaving 24 bases between them. This chain's CDR3 is CASSPSTDDPTKGYTF. The CDR3, as DNA: TGTGCCAGCAGCCCGTCGACAGACGATCCAACTAAAGGCTACACCTTC.

The chain carries TRBV24-1 and TRBJ2-1, with 9 bases lining up with TRBD1. Germline V gives CDR1 KGHDR, CDR2 SFDVKD. This CDR3 comprises 14 residues. The V and J ends lost 3 bases and 14 bases, in that order; junction bases with no gene match: 10. CDR3 amino acids: CATSDPRAGTGKFF. The DNA for the CDR3 is TGTGCCACCAGTGATCCCCGTGCCGGGACAGGGAAGTTCTTC.